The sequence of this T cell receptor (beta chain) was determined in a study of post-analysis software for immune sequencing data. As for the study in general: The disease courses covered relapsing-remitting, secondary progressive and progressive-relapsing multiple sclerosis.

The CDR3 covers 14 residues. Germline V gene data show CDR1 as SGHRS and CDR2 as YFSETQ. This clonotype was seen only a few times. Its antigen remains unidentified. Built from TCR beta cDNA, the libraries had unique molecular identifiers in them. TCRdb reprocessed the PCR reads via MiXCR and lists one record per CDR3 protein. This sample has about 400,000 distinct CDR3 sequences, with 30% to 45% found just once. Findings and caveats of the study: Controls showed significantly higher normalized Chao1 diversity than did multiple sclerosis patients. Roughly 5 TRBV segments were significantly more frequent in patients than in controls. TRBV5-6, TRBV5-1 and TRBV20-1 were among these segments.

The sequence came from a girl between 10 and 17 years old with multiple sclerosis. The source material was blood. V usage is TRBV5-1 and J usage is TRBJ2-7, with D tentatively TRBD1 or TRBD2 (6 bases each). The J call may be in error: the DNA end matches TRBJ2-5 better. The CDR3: CASSSGAIKETQYF. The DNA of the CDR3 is TGCGCCAGCAGCTCGGGGGCCATTAAAGAGACCCAGTACTTC.